This T cell receptor beta chain appears in the sequencing data of a study of cytomegalovirus exposure and HLA in healthy donors. General study findings and limits: Sequencing artifact likely explains a cluster of highly shared sequence variants. The study found most TCR sequences rare, yet found some public TCRs in many donors.

While unrecorded immune exposures were likely, the donors were nominally healthy when sampled. Researchers ran the PCR with 60 Vbeta and 13 Jbeta primers. Using immunoSEQ multiplex PCR, the repertoire was profiled, and TCRdb retains in-frame clones only, with some absent. The sample has fewer than 250,000 clones, about 84% seen once; the top ten hold 1% to 1.5%. As to this clone: Its antigen remains unidentified.

The sample taken for sequencing was PBMCs. This clonotype was obtained from a human donor in good health.

The CDR3 loop reads CASTQTGWETQYF. As DNA, the CDR3 is TGCGCCAGCACCCAGACAGGGTGGGAGACCCAGTACTTC. The chain links TRBV5-1 to TRBJ2-5; 7 bases align to TRBD1. The V and J ends lost 6 bases and 5 bases, in that order; junction bases with no gene match: 7. Germline loops: CDR1 SGHRS, CDR2 YFSETQ. This CDR3 spans 13 amino acids.